Below are 13 T cell receptor beta chains sequenced from a single sample in a study of OX40 agonist ivuxolimab in advanced cancers. Profiled with immunoSEQ multiplex PCR; TCRdb holds only in-frame clones, not every one. The table includes tens of thousands of clones, 80% to 90% detected once. Sample: CD4+ or CD8+ T cells sorted from blood, taken in a trial of the OX40 agonist ivuxolimab. These receptors were obtained from an adult with an advanced solid tumor such as melanoma, head and neck, liver or kidney cancer.

The V gene is TRBV11-2, the J gene TRBJ2-1; 9 bases agree with TRBD1. Germline CDR1 and CDR2: SGHAT and FQNNGV. The CDR3 length is 14 residues. Losses at the gene ends were 3 bases for V and 8 bases for J; bases not matched to a gene: 5. CDR3 sequence (DNA): TGTGCCAGCAGCTTGGACAGGGGTTGGCATGAGCAGTTCTTC. Translating gives CASSLDRGWHEQFF. Full variable domain (missing parts from reference TRBV11-2 and TRBJ2-1): EAGVAQSPRYKIIEKRQSVAFWCNPISGHATLYWYQQILGQGPKLLIQFQNNGVVDDSQLPKDRFSAERLKGVDSTLKIQPAKLEDSAVYLCASSLDRGWHEQFFGPGTRLTVL.

The rearrangement joins TRBV7-9 to TRBJ2-2, with 8 bases fitting TRBD2. This CDR3 is 15 amino acids long. Germline CDR1 and CDR2: SEHNR and FQNEAQ (reference sequence). Trimming at V came to 5 bases and at J to 5 bases, leaving 7 bases not matched to a gene. The DNA for the CDR3 is TGTGCCAGCAGCGTTAGAGCGGGAGAGACCGGGGAGCTGTTTTTT. This translates into CASSVRAGETGELFF.

The genes are TRBV27 and TRBJ1-1, with D possibly TRBD1 on 5 matching bases. The CDR3 runs 14 residues. Trimming shortened V by 6 bases and J by 3 bases, and 14 bases separated the two germline ends. Per germline, CDR1 MNHEY and CDR2 SMNVEV (reference sequence). The chain's CDR3 is CASSKRGWDTEAFF. The CDR3 DNA is TGTGCCAGCAGCAAGAGGGGTTGGGACACTGAAGCTTTCTTT.

In regard to this clone: At one boundary the junction diverges from the germline segment, which might be a read error. Different DNA sequences within this sample yield the same CDR3. The chain has TRBV7-9 and TRBJ2-1; a weak D match, TRBD2 (5 bases). From germline, CDR1 is SEHNR and CDR2 FQNEAQ (reference sequence). The CDR3 is made up of 14 amino acids. CDR3 region: CASSRISGYNEQFF. CDR3 DNA: TGTGCTAGCAGCCGGATAAGCGGTTACAATGAGCAGTTCTTC.

The rearrangement joins TRBV6-1 to TRBJ1-3; a weak D match, TRBD1 (5 bases). CDR1 and CDR2 (germline): MNHNS, SASEGT. V was cut by 8 bases and J by 2 bases, with 13 bases left in between. The CDR3 loop spans 14 amino acids. Written as DNA, the CDR3 is TGTGCCAGCCGGGTCAAGGGGACTGGAAACACCATATATTTT. Protein product: CASRVKGTGNTIYF.

The J gene is TRBJ1-1, the V gene TRBV7-9; TRBD1 aligns across 8 bases. CDR3 length: 14 residues. V dropped 6 bases and J dropped 1; count of bases not matched to a gene: 4. CDR1 and CDR2 from the germline V gene are SEHNR and FQNEAQ (reference sequence). For the CDR3, the DNA is TGTGCCAGCAGAACGGGACAGGCGAACACTGAAGCTTTCTTT. Protein sequence: CASRTGQANTEAFF.

This clone has only a few counts. The chain carries TRBV9 and TRBJ2-3; TRBD2 matches at 8 bases. The CDR3 extends over 13 amino acids. CDR1 is SGDLS and CDR2 is YYNGEE in the germline V gene. Unmatched junction bases numbered 5, after V lost 9 bases and J lost 2 bases. The CDR3 spells CANAGGATDTQYF. The CDR3 coding sequence is TGTGCCAACGCCGGGGGGGCCACAGATACGCAGTATTTT.

The V gene is TRBV5-4, the J gene TRBJ1-1; 8 bases match TRBD1. The CDR3 contains 17 residues. Germline V gene data show CDR1 as SGHNT and CDR2 as YYREEE (reference sequence). With V trimmed by 3 bases and J by 1 base, 11 bases remained unmatched. The DNA for the CDR3 is TGTGCCAGCAGCTCTCGTAAGACAGGGGACCCGAACACTGAAGCTTTCTTT. Protein sequence: CASSSRKTGDPNTEAFF.

The chain uses TRBV2 and TRBJ2-1, with 7 nucleotides matching TRBD2. The V gene end was trimmed by 2 bases and the J gene end by 5 bases; junction bases not matched to a gene: 6. Germline V CDR1 and CDR2: SNHLY, FYNNEI. The CDR3 has 15 residues. The CDR3 coding sequence is TGTGCCAGCAGTGAATTGGCTAGCGGTAACAATGAGCAGTTCTTC. Amino acid sequence: CASSELASGNNEQFF.

This chain joins TRBV20-1 and TRBJ1-1; D call uncertain. CDR3 size: 11 residues. Germline CDR1 is DFQATT and CDR2 is SNEGSKA (reference sequence). The CDR3 reads CSSAGRTEAFF. In DNA, the CDR3 is TGCAGCTCAGCGGGCCGGACTGAAGCTTTCTTT.

V is TRBV29-1 and J is TRBJ2-3; 8 nucleotides line up with TRBD1. Per germline, CDR1 SQVTM and CDR2 ANQGSEA. The CDR3 runs 12 residues. V trimming: 7 bases; J trimming: 2 bases; junction bases outside the gene matches: 2. Here the CDR3 DNA reads TGCAGCGAGGGACAGGCCACAGATACGCAGTATTTT. It is translated as CSEGQATDTQYF.

The chain uses TRBV7-9 and TRBJ2-1, with TRBD1 as a possible D gene (5 bases). CDR1 is SEHNR, CDR2 FQNEAQ, per germline (reference sequence). The length of the CDR3 is 16 residues. V gave up 5 bases and J gave up 3 bases, with 17 bases separating them. CDR3 protein: CASSTTHSDSYNEQFF. CDR3 DNA sequence: TGTGCCAGCAGCACAACCCATTCTGACAGCTACAATGAGCAGTTCTTC.

This chain links TRBV5-4 with TRBJ1-1; D not resolved. Germline lookup yields CDR1 SGHNT and CDR2 YYREEE (reference sequence). The CDR3 runs to 16 residues. Trimming removed 0 bases at V and 1 base at J, with 13 bases between. CDR3 sequence: CASSLGGRVGNTEAFF. The CDR3 DNA sequence: TGTGCCAGCAGCTTGGGAGGGCGTGTGGGGAACACTGAAGCTTTCTTT.